This T cell receptor beta chain was captured by sequencing in a study of cytomegalovirus exposure and HLA in healthy donors. Findings and limits, study-wide: V- and J-gene trimming of TCR beta was linked (in a later analysis) to a missense DCLRE1C variant. The records held CMV serostatus as the only immune exposure information. The study listed around 150 cytomegalovirus-associated TCR beta chains.

Regarding this clone: The target antigen is unknown.

J gave up 4 bases and V 5 bases, and 9 bases lay outside the gene matches. The CDR3 contains 14 residues. CDR1 and CDR2 (germline): SGHDT, YYEEEE. PCR was performed using 60 Vbeta and 13 Jbeta primers. Per the study methods: Around 10 million of the about 80 million unique TCR beta chains counted in a later analysis were shared. Clones were sequenced by immunoSEQ multiplex PCR, and TCRdb holds only the in-frame ones, with some missing. Clone size and the V and J calls come from that table; the DNA yielded D and trimming. The sample lists about 98,000 clones, approximately 69% seen once, with less than 1.5% in the top ten.

This TCR was recovered from a female donor in good health and CMV-seronegative. The source material was PBMCs. The chain joins TRBV5-6 to TRBJ2-7, with 7 bases that match TRBD1. CDR3 in DNA: TGTGCCAGCAGTCTGGGAAGGGGGCTGTACGAGCAGTACTTC. Translating gives CASSLGRGLYEQYF. Combining the CDR3 with reference TRBV5-6 and TRBJ2-7 gives the whole variable domain DAGVTQSPTHLIKTRGQQVTLRCSPKSGHDTVSWYQQALGQGPQFIFQYYEEEERQRGNFPDRFSGHQFPNYSSELNVNALLLGDSALYLCASSLGRGLYEQYFGPGTRLTVT.